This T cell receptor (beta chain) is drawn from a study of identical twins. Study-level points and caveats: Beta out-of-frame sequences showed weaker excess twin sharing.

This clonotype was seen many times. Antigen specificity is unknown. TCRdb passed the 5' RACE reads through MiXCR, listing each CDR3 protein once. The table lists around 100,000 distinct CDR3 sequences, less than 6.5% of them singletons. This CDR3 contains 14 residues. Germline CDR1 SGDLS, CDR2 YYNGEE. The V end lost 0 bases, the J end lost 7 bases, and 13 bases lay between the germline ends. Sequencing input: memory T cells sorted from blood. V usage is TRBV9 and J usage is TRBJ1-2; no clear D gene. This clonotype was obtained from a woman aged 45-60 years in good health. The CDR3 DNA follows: TGTGCCAGCAGCGTAGACGTTCGACCCGGTGGCTACACCTTC. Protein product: CASSVDVRPGGYTF.